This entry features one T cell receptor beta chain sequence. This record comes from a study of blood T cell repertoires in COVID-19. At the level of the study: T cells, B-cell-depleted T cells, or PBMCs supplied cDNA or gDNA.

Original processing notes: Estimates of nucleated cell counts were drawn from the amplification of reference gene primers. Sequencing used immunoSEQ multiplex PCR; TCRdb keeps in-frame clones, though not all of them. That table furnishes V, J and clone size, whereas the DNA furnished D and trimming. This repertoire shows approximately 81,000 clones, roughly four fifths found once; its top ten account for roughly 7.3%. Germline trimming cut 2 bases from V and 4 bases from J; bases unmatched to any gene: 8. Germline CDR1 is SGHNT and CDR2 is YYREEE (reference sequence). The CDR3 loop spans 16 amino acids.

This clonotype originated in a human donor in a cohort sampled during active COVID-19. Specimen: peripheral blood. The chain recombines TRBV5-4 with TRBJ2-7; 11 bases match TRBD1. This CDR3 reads CASSFGQGANAYEQYF. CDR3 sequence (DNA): TGTGCCAGCAGCTTCGGACAGGGGGCTAATGCTTACGAGCAGTACTTC. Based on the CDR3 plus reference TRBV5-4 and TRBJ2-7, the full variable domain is ETGVTQSPTHLIKTRGQQVTLRCSSQSGHNTVSWYQQALGQGPQFIFQYYREEENGRGNFPPRFSGLQFPNYSSELNVNALELDDSALYLCASSFGQGANAYEQYFGPGTRLTVT.